The entry below gives a single T cell receptor (beta chain) sequence along with its context. Its antigen is currently not known. Per-base quality was not reported, and no clone a single base away is much larger than it. The record originates from a study of blood T cell repertoires in COVID-19 (dated by TCRdb to the early 2020s). Regarding the complete study: Samples covering the acute and convalescent phases of COVID-19 were provided by collaborators in the United States, Italy and Spain. A freely available public database, intended as a resource for researchers studying the immune response to SARS-CoV-2, is where the repertoires were released. The samples were drawn from the first 160 participants of the ongoing ImmuneRACE study and from 1,200 or so subjects provided by 6 global collaborators. The prospective study material was composed of cDNA or gDNA derived from T cells, B-cell-depleted T cells, or PBMCs. The dataset comprised deeply sampled blood TCRbeta repertoires from subjects exposed to, actively infected with, or recovered from COVID-19. Sample metadata almost always included a de-identified subject ID, COVID-19 status, age in years and sex. Where HLA class I and class II types were available, the types were taken from metadata supplied by the sample provider, not from assay-based typing.

The CDR3 numbers 16 residues from cysteine through phenylalanine. Here the CDR3 DNA is all that survives: 48 bases in frame from base 1. According to the germline V gene, CDR1 reads MNHEY and CDR2 reads SVGEGT. Here V drops 5 bases and J drops 1 base, and the junction holds 7 bases not matched to any gene. Whole blood was collected in K2EDTA tubes by collaborating institutions according to the institutions' own protocols. Collaborator samples were shipped for TCRbeta analysis as frozen whole blood, isolated PBMCs, or DNA extracted from either sample type. What the research found in general, with its limitations: Clinical and demographic metadata were provided uncurated, with the amount varying by source and participant.

TCRbeta CDR3 regions were amplified from genomic DNA using the immunoSEQ Assay, a bias-controlled multiplex PCR. For the original study's pipeline: Within the assay, amplification of reference gene primers was used to estimate how many nucleated cells each sample contained. To quantify the absolute abundance of each unique TCRbeta CDR3 rearrangement, sequence reads were collapsed and filtered. For each sample, productive Simpson clonality was calculated as the square root of Simpson's diversity index over productive rearrangements. TCRdb mirrors the immuneACCESS table, restricted to in-frame sequences. Some clones are absent from its copies; in checked studies, under half trace to an unresolved V gene, and the reason for the others is unknown. That table furnishes V, J and clone size, whereas the DNA furnished D and trimming. The sample table shows about 80,000 clones, and 80% to 90% are seen once. The ten largest make up about 4.4% of the sample.

The source of this sequence is a woman of 80 years or more with acute or convalescent COVID-19. Recombination linked TRBV6-2 or TRBV6-3 to TRBJ2-7, and 11 junctional nucleotides match TRBD2. Sequencing was done on a sample of peripheral blood. The CDR3 loop reads CASSPPIAGGSYEQYF. The nucleotide sequence reads TGTGCCAGCAGTCCACCTATAGCGGGGGGGTCCTACGAGCAGTACTTC.